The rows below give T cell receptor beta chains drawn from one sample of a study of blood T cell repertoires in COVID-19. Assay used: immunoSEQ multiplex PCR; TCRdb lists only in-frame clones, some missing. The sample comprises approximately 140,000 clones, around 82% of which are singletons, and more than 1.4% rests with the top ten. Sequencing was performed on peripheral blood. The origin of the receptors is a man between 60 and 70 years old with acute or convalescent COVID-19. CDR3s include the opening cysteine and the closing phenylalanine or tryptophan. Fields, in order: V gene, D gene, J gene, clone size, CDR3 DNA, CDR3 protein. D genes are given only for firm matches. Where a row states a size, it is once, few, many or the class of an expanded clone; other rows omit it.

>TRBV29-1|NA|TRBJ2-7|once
TGCAGCGTTGTAACTGGGGGGGCTGGAGAGCAGTACTTC
CSVVTGGAGEQYF
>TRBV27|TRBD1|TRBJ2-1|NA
TGTGCCAGCAGCGACAGGGGGCTAAGCAATGAGCAGTTCTTC
CASSDRGLSNEQFF
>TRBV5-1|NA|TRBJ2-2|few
TGCGCCAGCAGCTTTTCTCGATCCAGGGGCCCGAACACCGGGGAGCTGTTTTTT
CASSFSRSRGPNTGELFF
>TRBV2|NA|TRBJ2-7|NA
TGTGCCAGCAGCGCACAGACGGCAACCTACGAGCAGTACTTC
CASSAQTATYEQYF
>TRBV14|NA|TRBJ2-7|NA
TGTGCCAGCAGCCAAGGCACGCTAATCGGGCAGTACTTC
CASSQGTLIGQYF
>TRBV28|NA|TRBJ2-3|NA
TGTGCCAGCCTTCCGGGGTATTTAGGCACAGATACGCAGTATTTT
CASLPGYLGTDTQYF
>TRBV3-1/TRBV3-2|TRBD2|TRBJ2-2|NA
TGTGCCAGCAGCGCCCGGACTAGCGGGAGAGGTACCGGGGAGCTGTTTTTT
CASSARTSGRGTGELFF
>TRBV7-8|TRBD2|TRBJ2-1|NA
TGTGCCAGCAGCTTAGGGATAGCGGGAAGCTCCTACAATGAGCAGTTCTTC
CASSLGIAGSSYNEQFF
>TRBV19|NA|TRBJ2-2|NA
TGTGCCAGTAGTATCCGACTGAGACTGAACACCGGGGAGCTGTTTTTT
CASSIRLRLNTGELFF
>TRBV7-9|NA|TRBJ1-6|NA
TGTGCCAGCAGCTTGGAGGGGTTGGGTTCACCCCTCCACTTT
CASSLEGLGSPLHF
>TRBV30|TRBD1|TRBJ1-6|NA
TGTGCCTGGAGCTACCCTCCAGGACAGGGGGCTTCCTATAATTCACCCCTCCACTTT
CAWSYPPGQGASYNSPLHF
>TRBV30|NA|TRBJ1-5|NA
TGTGCCTGGGGGGCAGGCGATCAGCCCCAGCATTTT
CAWGAGDQPQHF
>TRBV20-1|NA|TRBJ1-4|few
TGCAGTGGAGGGTCCGGTGAAAAACTGTTTTTT
CSGGSGEKLFF
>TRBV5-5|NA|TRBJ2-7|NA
TGTGCCAGCAGCTTGGTATCCGAGCAGTACTTC
CASSLVSEQYF
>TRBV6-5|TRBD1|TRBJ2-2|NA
TGTGCCACGGTGGACAGGCGAGACACCGGGGAGCTGTTTTTT
CATVDRRDTGELFF
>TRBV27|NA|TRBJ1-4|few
TGTGCCAGCAGAAGGAGAGGTGGTGATGAAAAACTGTTTTTT
CASRRRGGDEKLFF
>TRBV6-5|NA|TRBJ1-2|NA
TGTGCCAGCAGTTACTCGACAGTGTCCCAAGACCGTGGCTACACCTTC
CASSYSTVSQDRGYTF
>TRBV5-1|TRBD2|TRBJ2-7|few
TGCGCCAGCAGCCATAGCGGGAGCTCCTACGAGCAGTACTTC
CASSHSGSSYEQYF
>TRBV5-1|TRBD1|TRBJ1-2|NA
TGCGCCAGCAGCTTACGACAGGGGGCAAACTATGGCTACACCTTC
CASSLRQGANYGYTF
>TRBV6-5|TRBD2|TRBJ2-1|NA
TGTGCCAGCACCGTGGGACTAGCGGTCTACAATGAGCAGTTCTTC
CASTVGLAVYNEQFF
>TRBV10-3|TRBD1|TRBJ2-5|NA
TGTGCCATCAGTGAGGACCGGGACAGCGGGACCCAGTACTTC
CAISEDRDSGTQYF
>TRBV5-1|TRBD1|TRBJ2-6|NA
TGCGCCAGCAGCTTGGAGGGGGCGTCAATCTCTGGGGCCAACGTCCTGACTTTC
CASSLEGASISGANVLTF
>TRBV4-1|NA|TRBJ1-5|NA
TGCGCCAGCAGCCAAGATGGGGGAGGGGGGGGCCAGCCCCAGCATTTT
CASSQDGGGGGQPQHF
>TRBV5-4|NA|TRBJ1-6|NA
TGTGCCAGCAGCTTGGGCGCATTTAATTCACCCCTCCACTTT
CASSLGAFNSPLHF
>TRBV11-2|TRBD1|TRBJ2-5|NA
TGTGCCAGCAGCATCTTGACAGGGATCGAGACCCAGTACTTC
CASSILTGIETQYF
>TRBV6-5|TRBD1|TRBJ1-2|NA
TGTGCCAGCAGTTATCTCCGGACAGGGGGGGGATATGGCTACACCTTC
CASSYLRTGGGYGYTF
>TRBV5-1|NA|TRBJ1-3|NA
TGCGCCAGCAGCTTGGAACAGGACTCTGGAAACACCATATATTTT
CASSLEQDSGNTIYF
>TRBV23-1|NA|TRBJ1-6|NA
TGCGCCAGCAGATCCCTTCGGGATAATTCACCCCTCCACTTT
CASRSLRDNSPLHF
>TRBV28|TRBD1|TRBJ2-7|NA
TGTGCCAGCAGTCGATCGGGACAGGGTGGCTACGAGCAGTACTTC
CASSRSGQGGYEQYF
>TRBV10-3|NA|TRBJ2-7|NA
TGTGCCATCAGTGAGTCCGACAGAGACCTCTACGAGCAGTACTTC
CAISESDRDLYEQYF
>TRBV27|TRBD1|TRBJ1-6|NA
TGTGCCAGCAGTTTATCTAGGCCAGGGGGTAAGGCGTCCTATAATTCACCCCTCCACTTT
CASSLSRPGGKASYNSPLHF
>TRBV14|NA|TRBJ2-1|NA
TGTGCCAGCAGCCCCCAGGGATACAATGAGCAGTTCTTC
CASSPQGYNEQFF
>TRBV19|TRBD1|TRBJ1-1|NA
TGTGCCAGTGCTGGGACAGTGAACACTGAAGCTTTCTTT
CASAGTVNTEAFF
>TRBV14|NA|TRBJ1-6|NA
TGTGCCAGCAGCCAAGGCAGGGAAAATTCACCCCTCCACTTT
CASSQGRENSPLHF
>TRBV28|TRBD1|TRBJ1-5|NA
TGTGCCAGCAGTTCCGAGAGACAGGGAAATCAGCCCCAGCATTTT
CASSSERQGNQPQHF
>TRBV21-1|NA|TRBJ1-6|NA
TGTGCCAGCAGCAAACTGAGGTGGAACGAATTCCCCCCTTTTGGCAATTCACCCCTCCACTTT
CASSKLRWNEFPPFGNSPLHF
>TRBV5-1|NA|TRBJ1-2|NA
TGCGCCAGCAGCGGAGACTTATATGGCTACACCTTC
CASSGDLYGYTF
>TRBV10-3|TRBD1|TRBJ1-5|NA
TGTGCCATCAGGACAGGGACCGATCAGCCCCAGCATTTT
CAIRTGTDQPQHF
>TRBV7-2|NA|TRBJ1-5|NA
TGTGCCAGCAGTGCTCCGGGACATTCCAATCAGCCCCAGCATTTT
CASSAPGHSNQPQHF
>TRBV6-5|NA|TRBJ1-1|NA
TGTGCCACCTCTTTCGGGCAGGGTAGTACTGAAGCTTTCTTT
CATSFGQGSTEAFF
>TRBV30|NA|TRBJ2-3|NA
TGTGCCTGGGAGAGGACTCTGGGTACGCAGTATTTT
CAWERTLGTQYF
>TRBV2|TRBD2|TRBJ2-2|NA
TGTGCCAGCAGCGGACTAGCGGGGATTCCCACCGGGGAGCTGTTTTTT
CASSGLAGIPTGELFF
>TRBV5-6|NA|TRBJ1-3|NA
TGTGCCAGCAGCTTGGCCAGTGGAAACACCATATATTTT
CASSLASGNTIYF
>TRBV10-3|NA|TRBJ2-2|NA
TGTGCCATGAAGGGGGGGGCGAACACCGGGGAGCTGTTTTTT
CAMKGGANTGELFF
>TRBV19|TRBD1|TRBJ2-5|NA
TGTGCCAGTAGTATCGGTAGTGGAGAAGGGGGCGAGGAGACCCAGTACTTC
CASSIGSGEGGEETQYF
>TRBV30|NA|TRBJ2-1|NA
TGTGCCTGGAGTGGCAAGCGTTACCCCTACAATGAGCAGTTCTTC
CAWSGKRYPYNEQFF
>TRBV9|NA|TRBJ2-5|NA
TGTGCCAGCAGCGTAGGGGCTAGCCCAGAGGTTGGTAGGGAGACCCAGTACTTC
CASSVGASPEVGRETQYF
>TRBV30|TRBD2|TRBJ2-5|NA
TGTGCCTGGAGTCCCGGACTAGCGGGAGAGACCCAGTACTTC
CAWSPGLAGETQYF
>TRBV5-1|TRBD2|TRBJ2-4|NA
TGCGCCAGCAGCTTTGGGGGAGGGATGGCCCTTCAGTACTTC
CASSFGGGMALQYF
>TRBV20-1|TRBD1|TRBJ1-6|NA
TGCAGTGCTAGTGGAGGTGTGGGACAGAGTAATTCACCCCTCCACTTT
CSASGGVGQSNSPLHF
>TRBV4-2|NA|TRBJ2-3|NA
TGTGCCAGCAGCCAGCCGGGACAAAGCACAGATACGCAGTATTTT
CASSQPGQSTDTQYF